One and the same sample provided the 27 T cell receptor beta chains below, sequenced in a study of human T cells and chemical hapten exposure. Documented time point: patch test 2, 6 weeks after DPC sensitization. As for treatment: therapeutic diphenylcyclopropenone sensitization with weekly scalp DPC. TCRdb itself ran the RACE reads through MiXCR, one entry per CDR3 protein. Among 89,000 or so distinct CDR3 sequences, 6.6% were seen once, and the ten largest hold around 1.3%. This sample comprised whole blood, obtained in connection with sensitization to the hapten diphenylcyclopropenone (DPC). The receptors come from a woman in her 30s with alopecia areata. Some clones in this sample may be carry-over from other donors' samples.

This clonotype was recorded at least ten times. V and J are TRBV2 and TRBJ1-5, with TRBD1 matching 7 bases. The CDR3 is made up of 14 amino acids. Trimming removed 8 bases from V and 7 bases from J; junction bases left unmatched: 11. Germline V gene sequence: CDR1 SNHLY, CDR2 FYNNEI. CDR3 sequence reads: CASSPTGAWQPQHF. The DNA for the CDR3 is TGTGCCAGCTCCCCCACAGGGGCTTGGCAGCCCCAGCATTTT.

This clonotype came up many times. The chain uses TRBV20-1 and TRBJ2-1, with D uncertain. The CDR3 has 12 amino acids. With 3 bases removed from V and 8 bases from J, the gap between germline ends came to 11 bases. From germline, CDR1 is DFQATT and CDR2 SNEGSKA (reference sequence). The CDR3 protein is CSASLKGDEQFF. CDR3 sequence (DNA): TGCAGTGCTAGTTTGAAGGGTGATGAGCAGTTCTTC.

This clonotype was observed a handful of times. The rearrangement uses TRBV27 and TRBJ1-3; no clear D gene. Germline V gene lookup returns CDR1 MNHEY and CDR2 SMNVEV (reference sequence). The CDR3 length is 19 residues. V dropped 2 bases and J dropped 0 bases, with 20 bases sitting between them. The CDR3 DNA follows: TGTGCCAGCAGTTTAAGGATGTTAGGTTCGGGCTTCTCTGGAAACACCATATATTTT. It yields the protein CASSLRMLGSGFSGNTIYF.

This clonotype has a count of ten or more. This chain connects TRBV6-1 to TRBJ1-1; 8 bases align to TRBD1. The germline V gene has CDR1 MNHNS and CDR2 SASEGT. This CDR3 is 14 amino acids long. V shed 10 bases, J shed 1 base, and the junction held 8 bases outside the gene matches. The CDR3, as DNA: TGTGCCACCTGGGACAGGATAAGGAACACTGAAGCTTTCTTT. Translated: CATWDRIRNTEAFF.

In its sample, this clonotype was seen a few times. The chain's CDR3 is CASSSFTGAGYIQYF. CDR3 DNA: TGTGCCAGCTCAAGCTTCACGGGTGCCGGGTACATTCAGTACTTC. The chain employs TRBV2 and TRBJ2-4, with unresolved D. This CDR3 spans 15 amino acids. Germline CDR1 and CDR2: SNHLY and FYNNEI. V dropped 8 bases and J dropped 8 bases, with 22 bases sitting between them.

This clonotype was found many times. The rearrangement joins TRBV18 to TRBJ1-1; TRBD1 is a possible D gene (5 bases). CDR3 size: 15 residues. Germline V gene data show CDR1 as KGHSH and CDR2 as LQKENI. Trimming took 2 bases from V and 4 from J, leaving 14 bases between them. DNA for the CDR3: TGTGCCAGCTCACCAGGGGGGTGGTCGGCCACTGAAGCTTTCTTT. Translation gives CASSPGGWSATEAFF.

This clonotype appeared many times. The chain combines TRBV5-1 with TRBJ2-1, with D maybe TRBD1 (6 bases). Trimming took off 1 base at V and 6 bases at J, with 23 bases between the two ends. Germline CDR1 reads SGHRS; CDR2 reads YFSETQ. The length of the CDR3 is 18 residues. CDR3 residues: CASSLPSPKTGLINEQFF. In nucleotides, the CDR3 is TGCGCCAGCAGCTTGCCGTCCCCAAAAACAGGGTTAATCAATGAGCAGTTCTTC.

This rearrangement joins TRBV4-2 to TRBJ2-7; 7 bases map to TRBD2. CDR1 and CDR2 (germline): LGHNA, YNFKEQ. The V gene end was trimmed by 3 bases and the J gene end by 4 bases; junction bases not matched to a gene: 0. This CDR3 comprises 12 residues. In DNA, the CDR3 is TGTGCCAGCAGCCAGGGGGGGTACGAGCAGTACTTC. It encodes CASSQGGYEQYF.

This clonotype has at least ten counts. The chain has TRBV5-1 and TRBJ2-5; D is possibly TRBD1 (8 bases). Trimming pared 4 bases from V and 2 bases from J, leaving 18 bases between. The length of the CDR3 is 16 residues. Germline V lookup: CDR1 SGHRS, CDR2 YFSETQ. Written as DNA, the CDR3 is TGCGCCAGCAGCCTCTCCGGACAGGGAGGGCAAGAGACCCAGTACTTC. Residues: CASSLSGQGGQETQYF.

CDR3 in DNA: TGTGCCAGTAAAGACAGGGCCGTCGGCACCGGGGAGCTGTTTTTT. Its translation is CASKDRAVGTGELFF. The chain carries TRBV19 and TRBJ2-2; 7 nucleotides line up with TRBD1. The CDR3 runs to 15 residues. With V trimmed by 7 bases and J by 4 bases, 9 bases remained unmatched. Per the germline V gene, CDR1 is LNHDA and CDR2 is SQIVND (reference sequence).

The CDR3 DNA follows: TGCGCCAGCAGTCAACCCGACAGGGATTATGGCAATCAGCCCCAGCATTTT. This codes for CASSQPDRDYGNQPQHF. V gene TRBV23-1 combines with J gene TRBJ1-5, with TRBD1 identical over 7 bases. TRBV23-1 is an ORF, with its function uncertain. This CDR3 is built from 17 residues. Trimming took 2 bases from V and 2 from J; bases not matched to a gene: 9.

The table lists this clonotype with many counts. The chain uses TRBV6-6 and TRBJ1-2, with TRBD1 identical over 9 bases. After removal of 6 bases from V and 5 bases from J, the junction contained 10 bases not matched to a gene. Germline V gene sequence: CDR1 MNHNY, CDR2 SVGAGI (reference sequence). The CDR3 length is 15 residues. CDR3 loop: CASSTGQGYLYGYTF. The CDR3 region has the DNA TGTGCCAGCAGCACGGGACAGGGTTATTTATATGGCTACACCTTC.

As to this clonotype: Being one base from a much bigger clone, this may be a read error. The chain employs TRBV5-1 and TRBJ1-5; 8 bases agree with TRBD1. CDR1 is SGHRS and CDR2 is YFSETQ in the germline V gene. The CDR3 sequence is 16 residues long. CDR3 DNA: TGCGTCAGCAGCCACGGGACAGGAGGAAGCAATCAGCCCCAGCATTTT. It translates to CVSSHGTGGSNQPQHF.

This clonotype was seen at least ten times. The chain is built from TRBV20-1 and TRBJ2-5, with 8 bases identical to TRBD2. The CDR3 runs to 14 residues. CDR1 and CDR2 from the germline V gene are DFQATT and SNEGSKA (reference sequence). Unmatched junction bases numbered 7, after V lost 6 bases and J lost 1 base. The CDR3 here is CSARAAGVQETQYF. CDR3 sequence (DNA): TGCAGTGCCAGGGCAGCGGGGGTCCAAGAGACCCAGTACTTC.

This chain connects TRBV5-1 to TRBJ1-4; 7 bases are a match to TRBD1. The CDR3 has 15 amino acids. J was trimmed by 4 bases and V by 4 bases; bases with no gene match: 7. Germline CDR1 and CDR2: SGHRS and YFSETQ. CDR3 residues: CASSLGGTDNEKLFF. The CDR3 nucleotides are TGCGCCAGCAGCCTAGGGGGGACAGATAATGAAAAACTGTTTTTT.

This chain uses TRBV29-1 with TRBJ1-1; unclear D gene. Trimming shortened V by 7 bases and J by 2 bases, and 14 bases separated the two germline ends. Germline CDR1 reads SQVTM; CDR2 reads ANQGSEA. The CDR3 spans 13 residues. The CDR3: CSGRQTDNTEAFF. The CDR3 coding sequence is TGCAGCGGCCGACAAACAGATAACACTGAAGCTTTCTTT.

Regarding this clonotype: The junction does not match germline at one end; this may be a read error. CDR3 sequence (DNA): TGTGCCAGCAGCTTAGCGGGACATAATACCCTTTTT. Amino acid sequence: CASSLAGHNTLF. The chain carries TRBV7-9 and TRBJ2-3; tentative D call: TRBD1 (6 bases). This CDR3 region has 12 residues. Germline CDR1 reads SEHNR; CDR2 reads FQNEAQ (reference sequence). The complete variable domain, with remaining parts taken from reference TRBV7-9 and TRBJ2-3, reads DTGVSQNPRHKITKRGQNVTFRCDPISEHNRLYWYRQTLGQGPEFLTYFQNEAQLEKSRLLSDRFSAERPKGSFSTLEIQRTEQGDSAMYLCASSLAGHNTLFGPGTRLTVL.

The rearrangement uses TRBV5-6 and TRBJ1-1, with TRBD1 matching over 8 bases. Germline V lookup: CDR1 SGHDT, CDR2 YYEEEE. This CDR3 spans 16 amino acids. Unmatched junction bases numbered 12, after V lost 3 bases and J lost 5 bases. CDR3 in DNA: TGTGCCAGCAGCTCCGGGACAGGCCTAGGGAGGACTGAAGCTTTCTTT. Translation gives CASSSGTGLGRTEAFF.

This clonotype was recorded at least ten times. This sequence joins TRBV5-4 and TRBJ1-2; 10 bases line up with TRBD1. This CDR3 contains 14 residues. With 3 bases clipped from V and 1 base from J, the junction kept 0 bases outside the gene matches. Germline V gene lookup returns CDR1 SGHNT and CDR2 YYREEE (reference sequence). The CDR3 sequence: CASSWDRGNYGYTF. The CDR3 DNA follows: TGTGCCAGCAGCTGGGACAGGGGTAACTATGGCTACACCTTC.

The rearrangement joins TRBV20-1 to TRBJ2-7; possible D gene TRBD2, 6 bases. From germline, CDR1 is DFQATT and CDR2 SNEGSKA (reference sequence). Trimming cost V 3 bases and J 3 bases, with 15 bases left between them. The CDR3 is 14 amino acids. CDR3: CSASPTRRLYEQYF. The CDR3 DNA reads TGCAGTGCTAGCCCGACTAGAAGGCTCTACGAGCAGTACTTC.

This clonotype was detected only a few times. The chain employs TRBV30 and TRBJ2-7, with 10 bases matching TRBD1. This CDR3 contains 14 residues. J lost 4 bases, V lost 5 bases, and 8 bases had no gene match. Per germline, CDR1 GTSNPN and CDR2 SVGIG (reference sequence). CDR3 amino acids: CAWVPWGQGYEQYF. The CDR3 nucleotides read TGTGCCTGGGTCCCGTGGGGACAGGGGTACGAGCAGTACTTC.

This clonotype was observed at least ten times. This rearrangement joins TRBV12-2 to TRBJ1-1. TRBV12-2 represents a pseudogene. The CDR3 sequence is 16 residues long. This CDR3 is CASRLGLLREVAEAFF. The CDR3 DNA follows: TGTGCAAGTCGCTTAGGGTTGTTGAGGGAGGTGGCTGAAGCTTTCTTT.

This clonotype has ten or more counts. V usage is TRBV2 and J usage is TRBJ2-5; 7 bases align to TRBD1. The V and J ends lost 7 bases and 1 base, in that order; junction bases with no gene match: 3. CDR3 size: 13 residues. The V gene's germline CDR1 is SNHLY and CDR2 FYNNEI. Here the CDR3 DNA reads TGTGCCAGCACCGGGACAGCCCAAGAGACCCAGTACTTC. Its protein product is CASTGTAQETQYF.

This clonotype was detected ten times or more. CDR3 nucleotide sequence: TGTGCCAGCAGTTGGGACAGGGGGAACACTGAAGCTTTCTTT. It is translated as CASSWDRGNTEAFF. The chain recombines TRBV2 with TRBJ1-1; the match to TRBD1 covers 10 bases. The CDR3 is made up of 14 amino acids. The ends lost 5 bases at V and 1 base at J; junction bases unmatched: 1. The V gene's germline CDR1 is SNHLY and CDR2 FYNNEI.

This clonotype was seen ten or more times. The chain carries TRBV30 and TRBJ1-1, with TRBD1 identical over 8 bases. Germline values: CDR1 GTSNPN, CDR2 SVGIG (reference sequence). V trimming: 4 bases; J trimming: 0 bases; junction bases outside the gene matches: 1. The CDR3 is made up of 13 amino acids. The CDR3 sequence: CAWNRGMNTEAFF. The DNA for the CDR3 is TGTGCCTGGAACAGGGGGATGAACACTGAAGCTTTCTTT.

V is TRBV30 and J is TRBJ2-7, with TRBD1 matching over 7 bases. The CDR3 has 14 amino acids. Germline trimming cut 0 bases from V and 2 bases from J; bases unmatched to any gene: 4. Germline lookup yields CDR1 GTSNPN and CDR2 SVGIG (reference sequence). CDR3: CAWSVGQGAYEQYF. In nucleotides, the CDR3 is TGTGCCTGGAGTGTTGGGCAGGGGGCCTACGAGCAGTACTTC.

This clonotype was picked up many times. The rearrangement joins TRBV4-1 to TRBJ2-1; tentatively, D is TRBD1 (6 bases). CDR3 length: 15 residues. Trimming pared 1 base from V and 3 bases from J, leaving 10 bases between. Germline lookup yields CDR1 MGHRA and CDR2 YSYEKL. The CDR3 DNA is TGCGCCAGCAGCCAAGCCGGGACAAACTACAATGAGCAGTTCTTC. It codes for CASSQAGTNYNEQFF.